The 28 T cell receptor beta chains below were found in one sample sequenced in a study of T cell responses to AZD1222 COVID-19 vaccine. TCRdb keeps only in-frame clones here, not all; method: immunoSEQ multiplex PCR. The sample shows some 150,000 clones, more than 90% of them seen only once. The material was peripheral blood, obtained 28 days after the second AZD1222 dose. These receptors all stem from an adult who received the AZD1222 COVID-19 vaccine.

V usage is TRBV7-2 and J usage is TRBJ1-6, with D hard to call. With 2 bases removed from V and 7 bases from J, the gap between germline ends came to 15 bases. From germline, CDR1 is SGHTA and CDR2 FQGNSA. This CDR3 is built from 16 residues. CDR3 DNA sequence: TGTGCCAGCAGCTTAACCCTCGGAGTCAGGAATTCACCCCTCCACTTT. This gives the protein CASSLTLGVRNSPLHF.

The chain combines TRBV25-1 with TRBJ2-7; D unclear. Germline-derived CDR1 and CDR2 are MGHDK and SYGVNS. This CDR3 is built from 11 residues. The V end was cut by 3 bases, the J end by 6 bases, with 6 bases between. The CDR3 here is CASSDNSEQYF. The DNA of the CDR3 is TGTGCCAGCAGTGATAATTCCGAGCAGTACTTC.

The chain combines TRBV10-2 with TRBJ1-1; D is unclear. Germline CDR1 and CDR2: WSHSY and SAAADI. The CDR3 runs to 12 residues. The V end lost 2 bases, the J end lost 6 bases, and 7 bases lay between the germline ends. In DNA form, the CDR3 reads TGCGCCAGCAGTGAGGGAGTTGCTGAAGCTTTCTTT. This translates into CASSEGVAEAFF.

The V call is TRBV5-1, the J call TRBJ1-1, with D possibly being TRBD1 (5 bases). V was pared by 4 bases and J by 1 base, with 14 bases between. The CDR3 is made up of 15 amino acids. Germline CDR1 and CDR2: SGHRS and YFSETQ. CDR3 region: CASSPAGTQNTEAFF. For the CDR3, the DNA is TGCGCCAGCAGCCCGGCCGGGACTCAGAACACTGAAGCTTTCTTT.

The chain employs TRBV24-1 and TRBJ2-5, with unresolved D. The CDR3 is made up of 11 amino acids. CDR1 is KGHDR and CDR2 is SFDVKD in the germline V gene. This chain's CDR3 is CGTEVLETQYF. The CDR3 DNA reads TGTGGCACAGAGGTTCTGGAGACCCAGTACTTC.

The chain has TRBV30 and TRBJ1-2; 8 nucleotides match TRBD1. Germline V CDR1 and CDR2: GTSNPN, SVGIG (reference sequence). The CDR3 loop spans 16 amino acids. J gave up 2 bases and V 1 base, and 9 bases lay outside the gene matches. CDR3 sequence reads: CAWSASWDRRNYGYTF. In nucleotides, the CDR3 is TGTGCCTGGAGTGCCTCGTGGGACAGGAGAAACTATGGCTACACCTTC.

This chain connects TRBV25-1 to TRBJ1-1; a possible D gene is TRBD1 (5 bases). CDR1 and CDR2 (germline): MGHDK, SYGVNS. This CDR3 comprises 12 residues. V shed 4 bases and J shed 11 bases, with 14 bases lying between them. CDR3 loop: CASSGDESNAFF. CDR3 nucleotide sequence: TGTGCCAGCAGTGGGGACGAGAGTAACGCTTTCTTT. The full variable domain, rest sourced from reference TRBV25-1 and TRBJ1-1, is EADIYQTPRYLVIGTGKKITLECSQTMGHDKMYWYQQDPGMELHLIHYSYGVNSTEKGDLSSESTVSRIRTEHFPLTLESARPSHTSQYLCASSGDESNAFFGQGTRLTVV.

This chain joins TRBV3-1 (or the pseudogene TRBV3-2) and TRBJ1-2; D uncertain. V lost 0 bases to trimming and J lost 2 bases, with 19 bases between them. The CDR3 totals 18 residues. CDR1 and CDR2 (germline): LGHDT, YNNKEL (reference sequence). CDR3 coding DNA: TGTGCCAGCAGCCAAGAAAGTTGGGGAGACCTAACCAACTATGGCTACACCTTC. Protein product: CASSQESWGDLTNYGYTF.

Here the CDR3 reads CASSPRREVIFF. CDR3 DNA sequence: TGCGCCAGCAGCCCAAGGAGGGAGGTAATTTTCTTC. The rearrangement uses TRBV4-1 and TRBJ2-1; D may be TRBD2 (6 bases). Germline CDR1 and CDR2: MGHRA and YSYEKL. Trimming took off 4 bases at V and 16 bases at J, with 17 bases between the two ends. The CDR3 has 12 amino acids.

The gene calls are TRBV27 and TRBJ2-5, with 10 positions matching TRBD1. Germline V gives CDR1 MNHEY, CDR2 SMNVEV (reference sequence). The CDR3 sequence is 16 residues long. The V and J ends lost 6 bases and 2 bases, in that order; junction bases with no gene match: 9. This CDR3 is CASRWGRTGGQETQYF. The CDR3 DNA sequence: TGTGCCAGCAGGTGGGGGCGGACAGGGGGTCAAGAGACCCAGTACTTC.

This chain connects TRBV21-1 to TRBJ1-6; the DNA was not compared with TRBD1, the D call given in the table. TRBV21-1 is designated a pseudogene. The length of the CDR3 is 18 residues. The CDR3 protein is CASSSRDSLSSYNSPLHF. CDR3 nucleotides: TGTGCCAGCAGCTCACGGGACAGCCTGAGCTCCTATAATTCACCCCTCCACTTT.

The V and J genes are TRBV2 and TRBJ2-2; possibly TRBD2 for D (5 bases). V dropped 3 bases and J dropped 7 bases, with 24 bases sitting between them. The germline V gene has CDR1 SNHLY and CDR2 FYNNEI. The CDR3 is 18 amino acids. The CDR3 DNA sequence: TGTGCCAGCAGTGAGGAGCCAGTGTTTTTTTGGGCGGGCGGGGAGCTGTTTTTT. Translated, it gives CASSEEPVFFWAGGELFF.

The chain joins TRBV27 to TRBJ1-6, with D perhaps TRBD1 (5 bases). The V gene's germline CDR1 is MNHEY and CDR2 SMNVEV (reference sequence). CDR3 length equals 17 residues. V lost 2 bases and J 15 bases, leaving 26 bases between the germline ends. The CDR3 spells CASSLPVREGFQGVLHF. CDR3 DNA sequence: TGTGCCAGCAGTTTACCCGTCCGGGAGGGTTTCCAGGGAGTCCTCCACTTT.

This chain uses TRBV14 with TRBJ1-2; D is uncertain. The CDR3 runs to 11 residues. The germline V and J ends were trimmed by 4 bases and 5 bases, with 5 bases remaining between them. Germline assignment: CDR1 SGHDN and CDR2 FVKESK. CDR3 nucleotide sequence: TGTGCCAGCAGCCTAGGGTATGGCTACACCTTC. Its protein is CASSLGYGYTF.

The V gene is TRBV27, the J gene TRBJ1-1; D gene uncertain. This CDR3 region has 14 residues. Germline CDR1 reads MNHEY; CDR2 reads SMNVEV (reference sequence). Between the trimmed V and J ends, which lost 3 bases and 1 base, there was a span of 9 bases. CDR3 DNA: TGTGCCAGCAGTTTTGGTTATCAGAACACTGAAGCTTTCTTT. Protein: CASSFGYQNTEAFF.

This sequence joins TRBV11-2 and TRBJ2-1, with 10 bases lining up with TRBD1. Per germline, CDR1 SGHAT and CDR2 FQNNGV. V shed 2 bases, J shed 5 bases, and the junction held 3 bases outside the gene matches. CDR3 length equals 15 residues. The CDR3 nucleotides read TGTGCCAGCAGCTTATTTGGACAGGGGGACAATGAGCAGTTCTTC. Its protein product is CASSLFGQGDNEQFF.

This chain links TRBV10-1 with TRBJ2-7; D perhaps matches TRBD2 (5 bases). The V gene lost 7 bases and the J gene lost 3 bases, with 22 bases spanning the gap. The CDR3 totals 16 residues. Germline V gene sequence: CDR1 WNHNN, CDR2 SYGVQD (reference sequence). The DNA of the CDR3 is TGCGCCAGCACCCCCCGGGCGAGGGCGGAGGACTACGAGCAGTACTTC. Translated: CASTPRARAEDYEQYF.

The genes are TRBV7-9 and TRBJ2-7, with 7 bases aligning to TRBD2. The CDR3 runs 15 residues. The germline V gene has CDR1 SEHNR and CDR2 FQNEAQ (reference sequence). J lost 2 bases, V lost 2 bases, and 6 bases had no gene match. The CDR3 DNA sequence: TGTGCCAGCAGCTTAAAAGGACTAGACGCCTACGAGCAGTACTTC. Protein product: CASSLKGLDAYEQYF. Combining the CDR3 with reference TRBV7-9 and TRBJ2-7 gives the whole variable domain DTGVSQNPRHKITKRGQNVTFRCDPISEHNRLYWYRQTLGQGPEFLTYFQNEAQLEKSRLLSDRFSAERPKGSFSTLEIQRTEQGDSAMYLCASSLKGLDAYEQYFGPGTRLTVT.

This clone was seen more than once but under ten times. CDR3 amino acids: CASSTPGTGWDEKLFF. CDR3 in DNA: TGTGCCAGCAGCACCCCCGGGACAGGCTGGGATGAAAAACTGTTTTTT. The chain recombines TRBV28 with TRBJ1-4, with 8 bases matching TRBD1. V gave up 6 bases and J gave up 6 bases; unmatched junction bases: 12. The germline V gene encodes CDR1 MDHEN and CDR2 SYDVKM. The CDR3 sequence is 16 residues long.

The rearrangement links TRBV29-1 to TRBJ1-2; the D gene is possibly TRBD1 (5 bases). The germline V gene encodes CDR1 SQVTM and CDR2 ANQGSEA. This CDR3 has 12 residues. Trimming cost V 7 bases and J 4 bases, with 13 bases left between them. CDR3 loop: CSERTGPYGYTF. The CDR3 DNA reads as TGCAGCGAGAGGACGGGACCCTATGGCTACACCTTC. Supplemented by reference TRBV29-1 and TRBJ1-2, the full variable domain reads SAVISQKPSRDICQRGTSLTIQCQVDSQVTMMFWYRQQPGQSLTLIATANQGSEATYESGFVIDKFPISRPNLTFSTLTVSNMSPEDSSIYLCSERTGPYGYTFGSGTRLTVV.

The V and J genes are TRBV7-2 and TRBJ1-5, with 7 bases matching TRBD1. This CDR3 is built from 14 residues. V dropped 5 bases and J dropped 7; count of bases not matched to a gene: 8. The germline gives CDR1 SGHTA, CDR2 FQGNSA. CDR3 amino acids: CASSGQEGFQPQHF. The CDR3 DNA reads TGTGCCAGCAGCGGACAGGAGGGTTTCCAGCCCCAGCATTTT.

This rearrangement joins TRBV7-9 to TRBJ1-2; 10 nucleotides line up with TRBD1. J was trimmed by 5 bases and V by 7 bases; bases with no gene match: 7. This CDR3 is 14 amino acids long. The germline CDR1 and CDR2 sequences are SEHNR and FQNEAQ (reference sequence). CDR3 loop: CASIPGTGAYGYTF. The CDR3 nucleotides are TGTGCCAGCATCCCTGGGACAGGGGCTTATGGCTACACCTTC. The entire variable domain, with the rest obtained from reference TRBV7-9 and TRBJ1-2, is as follows: DTGVSQNPRHKITKRGQNVTFRCDPISEHNRLYWYRQTLGQGPEFLTYFQNEAQLEKSRLLSDRFSAERPKGSFSTLEIQRTEQGDSAMYLCASIPGTGAYGYTFGSGTRLTVV.

The chain recombines TRBV19 with TRBJ2-5, with 10 bases that match TRBD2. CDR1 LNHDA and CDR2 SQIVND come from the germline V gene (reference sequence). The trim removed 6 bases at V and 5 bases at J, leaving 9 bases unmatched. CDR3 length: 15 residues. The CDR3 region has the DNA TGTGCCAGTAGAAGAGCGGGGGGGCGGGATGAGACCCAGTACTTC. It is translated as CASRRAGGRDETQYF.

The chain's CDR3 is CASTPSWGYTF. CDR3 in DNA: TGTGCCAGCACTCCAAGTTGGGGCTACACCTTC. The chain links TRBV6-5 to TRBJ1-2; the D is unclear. There are 11 residues in the CDR3. The V and J ends lost 7 bases and 8 bases respectively, with 11 bases between them. The germline gives CDR1 MNHEY, CDR2 SVGAGI.

This rearrangement joins TRBV9 to TRBJ1-6; no definite D call. The CDR3 length is 13 residues. CDR1 and CDR2 (germline): SGDLS, YYNGEE. Deletions cut 0 bases from V and 7 bases from J, with 5 bases between. CDR3 amino acids: CASSVDPNSPLHF. The DNA of the CDR3 is TGTGCCAGCAGCGTAGATCCCAATTCACCCCTCCACTTT.

The chain recombines TRBV6-5 with TRBJ1-6, with TRBD1 matching 10 bases. The CDR3 sequence is 14 residues long. The junction had 10 bases not matched to a gene; V was cut back by 7 bases and J by 13 bases. Germline V gene lookup returns CDR1 MNHEY and CDR2 SVGAGI. The CDR3 sequence: CASTTSGTGVPLHF. Here the CDR3 DNA reads TGTGCCAGCACCACCTCCGGGACAGGGGTTCCCCTCCACTTT.

This clone showed up just once. This chain uses TRBV7-9 with TRBJ2-5, with 10 bases aligning to TRBD1. This CDR3 contains 16 residues. The V and J ends lost 3 bases and 0 bases, in that order; junction bases with no gene match: 4. Germline CDR1 is SEHNR and CDR2 is FQNEAQ (reference sequence). In DNA, the CDR3 is TGTGCCAGCAGCTTCGGACAGGGGGGACACCAAGAGACCCAGTACTTC. This encodes CASSFGQGGHQETQYF.

V usage is TRBV7-2 and J usage is TRBJ1-4, with TRBD1 as a possible D gene (6 bases). Trimming removed 3 bases from V and 5 bases from J, with 13 bases in between. Germline-derived CDR1 and CDR2 are SGHTA and FQGNSA. The CDR3 totals 15 residues. The CDR3 DNA sequence: TGTGCCAGCAGCTTGCCTGGGGGGGCCAATGAAAAACTGTTTTTT. This sequence encodes CASSLPGGANEKLFF.